A selection of T cell receptor beta chains follows, all from one sample in a study of blood T cell repertoires in COVID-19. The data were produced by immunoSEQ multiplex PCR, yet TCRdb's version contains in-frame clones alone and is incomplete. The sample contains about 360,000 clones, around 84% of which appear only once. What was sequenced was peripheral blood. The receptors were gathered from a human donor in a cohort sampled during active COVID-19. The CDR3 runs from the conserved cysteine through the conserved F or W. The D gene is left open where the match is weak. Clone sizes are given selectively: once, few, many, or a class where the clone is expanded.

clone_size	d_call	v_call	j_call	cdr3_aa	cdr3_nt
.	.	TRBV6-5	TRBJ2-3	CASSYSKSGEDTQYF	TGTGCCAGCAGTTACTCGAAGTCAGGGGAAGATACGCAGTATTTT
.	.	TRBV9	TRBJ1-2	CASSVVQEANYGYTF	TGTGCCAGCAGCGTAGTACAGGAAGCTAACTATGGCTACACCTTC
.	TRBD1	TRBV28	TRBJ2-7	CASRFSTGPYEQYF	TGTGCCAGCAGATTCTCGACAGGGCCCTACGAGCAGTACTTC
.	.	TRBV7-8	TRBJ2-3	CASSLEAGDSTDTQYF	TGTGCCAGCAGCTTAGAAGCAGGGGATTCCACAGATACGCAGTATTTT
.	.	TRBV2	TRBJ1-4	CASSERTVSNEKLFF	TGTGCCAGCAGTGAGAGAACGGTCTCTAATGAAAAACTGTTTTTT
.	TRBD1	TRBV10-3	TRBJ2-7	CAISEGQGEYFEQYF	TGTGCCATCAGTGAGGGACAGGGGGAATACTTCGAGCAGTACTTC
once	.	TRBV12-5	TRBJ1-1	CASGRDTYGPREAFF	TGTGCTAGTGGTAGGGACACTTATGGGCCCAGGGAAGCTTTCTTT
.	TRBD2	TRBV7-9	TRBJ2-4	CASSTRLAGGSGNIQYF	TGTGCCAGCAGCACTCGACTAGCGGGGGGTTCCGGGAACATTCAGTACTTC
.	.	TRBV7-2	TRBJ2-1	CASSLTGGAEQFF	TGTGCCAGCAGCCTAACCGGGGGAGCTGAGCAGTTCTTC
few	TRBD2	TRBV7-2	TRBJ2-1	CASSLDASGSYNEQFF	TGTGCCAGCAGCTTAGACGCTAGCGGGAGCTACAATGAGCAGTTCTTC
.	TRBD2	TRBV3-1/TRBV3-2	TRBJ2-1	CASSTGLANNEQFF	TGTGCCAGCAGCACGGGACTAGCGAATAATGAGCAGTTCTTC
.	.	TRBV3-1/TRBV3-2	TRBJ2-1	CASSQVWGASGPRSYNEQFF	TGTGCCAGCAGCCAAGTATGGGGGGCTAGCGGTCCCCGCTCCTACAATGAGCAGTTCTTC
.	TRBD2	TRBV20-1	TRBJ2-1	CSASRPPGLAVGDEQFF	TGCAGTGCTAGTCGTCCACCGGGACTAGCGGTGGGGGATGAGCAGTTCTTC
.	.	TRBV19	TRBJ1-5	CASRLRGSNQPQHF	TGTGCCAGTAGGTTAAGGGGGTCCAATCAGCCCCAGCATTTT
.	.	TRBV13	TRBJ1-1	CASSSDRNTEAFF	TGTGCCAGCAGCTCCGACAGGAACACTGAAGCTTTCTTT
.	.	TRBV6-5	TRBJ1-5	CASSLIFGQPQHF	TGTGCCAGCAGTTTAATCTTCGGTCAGCCCCAGCATTTT
.	TRBD1	TRBV6-5	TRBJ2-5	CASRTTGTAKETQYF	TGTGCCAGCAGGACCACCGGGACAGCGAAAGAGACCCAGTACTTC
.	.	TRBV5-1	TRBJ2-7	CASSPTESYEQYF	TGCGCCAGCAGTCCTACGGAGTCCTACGAGCAGTACTTC
.	TRBD2	TRBV30	TRBJ2-1	CAWKRLADEQFF	TGTGCCTGGAAAAGGCTAGCGGATGAGCAGTTCTTC
.	TRBD1	TRBV5-1	TRBJ2-7	CASNTRTGGEQYF	TGCGCCAGCAATACGAGGACAGGTGGTGAGCAGTACTTC
.	TRBD1	TRBV5-1	TRBJ1-6	CASSTASDRFRSPLHF	TGCGCCAGCAGCACAGCGTCGGACAGGTTTAGGTCACCCCTCCACTTT
.	.	TRBV5-6	TRBJ2-5	CASTEGVGVLMTQYF	TGTGCCAGCACCGAAGGGGTTGGTGTGTTGATGACCCAGTACTTC
.	TRBD1	TRBV6-5	TRBJ1-1	CASHRGLETEAFF	TGTGCCAGCCACAGGGGATTGGAAACTGAAGCTTTCTTT
.	TRBD2	TRBV29-1	TRBJ2-3	CSVERASGGPDTQYF	TGCAGCGTTGAAAGGGCTAGCGGGGGACCAGATACGCAGTATTTT
.	.	TRBV2	TRBJ2-6	CASSTGFSGANVLTF	TGTGCCAGCAGTACAGGATTCTCTGGGGCCAACGTCCTGACTTTC
.	.	TRBV28	TRBJ1-1	CASTFGGGEGTEAFF	TGTGCCAGCACCTTTGGGGGGGGCGAGGGAACTGAAGCTTTCTTT
.	.	TRBV6-5	TRBJ1-1	CASRDIGTEAFF	TGTGCCAGTAGGGACATCGGCACTGAAGCTTTCTTT
.	TRBD2	TRBV9	TRBJ2-3	CASSVGSAGGPGDTQYF	TGTGCCAGCAGCGTAGGGTCAGCGGGAGGGCCAGGGGATACGCAGTATTTT
.	.	TRBV7-3	TRBJ2-3	CASSLRSRGGTDTQYF	TGTGCCAGCAGCTTAAGGAGCAGGGGAGGCACAGATACGCAGTATTTT
.	TRBD1	TRBV2	TRBJ2-1	CASSSDRGVNEQFF	TGTGCCAGCAGCTCGGACAGGGGGGTAAATGAGCAGTTCTTC
.	TRBD1	TRBV11-2	TRBJ2-7	CASSLNRGLSSYEQYF	TGTGCCAGCAGCTTGAACAGGGGTTTAAGCTCCTACGAGCAGTACTTC
.	.	TRBV29-1	TRBJ2-7	CSVQGRTYEQYF	TGCAGCGTACAGGGTCGAACCTACGAGCAGTACTTC
.	TRBD2	TRBV2	TRBJ2-7	CASTLGGYEQYF	TGTGCCAGCACCCTGGGGGGGTACGAGCAGTACTTC
.	.	TRBV11-2	TRBJ1-3	CASSVTGSSDTIYF	TGTGCCAGCAGCGTTACAGGGTCGAGCGACACCATATATTTT
.	.	TRBV6-6	TRBJ1-1	CASSLDRVNTEAFF	TGTGCCAGCAGTCTTGATCGGGTCAACACTGAAGCTTTCTTT
.	.	TRBV7-2	TRBJ1-1	CASSRLIGGPDTEAFF	TGTGCCAGCAGCCGGTTGATTGGGGGCCCGGACACTGAAGCTTTCTTT
.	.	TRBV12-3/TRBV12-4	TRBJ1-5	CASSTYYNQPQHF	TGTGCCAGCAGTACATACTACAATCAGCCCCAGCATTTT
once	.	TRBV21-1	TRBJ1-5	CASSRTGVDQPQHF	TGTGCCAGCAGCCGGACAGGGGTAGATCAGCCCCAGCATTTT
.	TRBD1	TRBV4-1	TRBJ2-7	CASSQAGTGVHEQYF	TGCGCCAGCAGCCAGGCCGGGACAGGGGTCCACGAGCAGTACTTC
.	TRBD1	TRBV19	TRBJ1-1	CASNPDRGVNTEAFF	TGTGCCAGTAACCCCGACAGGGGGGTAAACACTGAAGCTTTCTTT
once	TRBD1	TRBV19	TRBJ1-2	CASNPGGDRGYYSYGYTF	TGTGCCAGTAACCCAGGGGGGGACAGGGGGTACTACTCCTATGGCTACACCTTC
.	TRBD2	TRBV5-1	TRBJ2-7	CASRGLAGEDEQYF	TGCGCCAGCAGGGGACTAGCGGGCGAAGACGAGCAGTACTTC
.	.	TRBV5-1	TRBJ2-7	CASSLAPRNEQYF	TGCGCCAGCAGCTTGGCCCCCAGGAACGAGCAGTACTTC
.	.	TRBV7-9	TRBJ2-7	CASSPRTVPYEQYF	TGTGCCAGCAGCCCGCGGACAGTCCCCTACGAGCAGTACTTC
.	TRBD1	TRBV10-3	TRBJ2-1	CAITPTGENEQFF	TGTGCCATAACGCCTACAGGGGAAAATGAGCAGTTCTTC